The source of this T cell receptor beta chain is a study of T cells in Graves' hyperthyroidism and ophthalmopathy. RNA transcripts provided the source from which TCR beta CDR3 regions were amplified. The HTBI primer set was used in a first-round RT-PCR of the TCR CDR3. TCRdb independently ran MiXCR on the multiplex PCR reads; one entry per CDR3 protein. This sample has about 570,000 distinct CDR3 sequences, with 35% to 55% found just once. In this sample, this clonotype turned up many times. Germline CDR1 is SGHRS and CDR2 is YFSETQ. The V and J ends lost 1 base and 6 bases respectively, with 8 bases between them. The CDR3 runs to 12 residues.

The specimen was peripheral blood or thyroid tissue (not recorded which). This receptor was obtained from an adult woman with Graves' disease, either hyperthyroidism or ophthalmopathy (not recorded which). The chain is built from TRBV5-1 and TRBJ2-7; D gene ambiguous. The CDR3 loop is CASSLFDREQYF. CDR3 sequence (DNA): TGCGCCAGCAGCTTGTTTGATCGCGAGCAGTACTTC.